This TCR beta chain was sequenced for a study of T cells in Graves' hyperthyroidism and ophthalmopathy. Investigators excluded patients with uncontrolled infection, other autoimmune disease, pregnancy or lactation. RNA transcripts were the template for amplifying TCR beta CDR3 regions. HTBI primers were used for first-round RT-PCR of the TCR CDR3. TCRdb redid the calling of the multiplex PCR reads with MiXCR, one entry per CDR3 protein. The table shows hundreds of thousands of distinct CDR3 sequences, with approximately 14% occurring only once. The V gene lost 3 bases and the J gene lost 4 bases, with 15 bases spanning the gap. CDR3 length equals 15 residues.

Sequencing used blood. The TCR originated in a woman under 30 with Graves' hyperthyroidism. This rearrangement joins TRBV12-3 or TRBV12-4 to TRBJ1-1; D call uncertain. Written as DNA, the CDR3 is TGTGCCAGCAGTTTTTATCCCGGCACTTTCACTGAAGCTTTCTTT. Translated, it gives CASSFYPGTFTEAFF.